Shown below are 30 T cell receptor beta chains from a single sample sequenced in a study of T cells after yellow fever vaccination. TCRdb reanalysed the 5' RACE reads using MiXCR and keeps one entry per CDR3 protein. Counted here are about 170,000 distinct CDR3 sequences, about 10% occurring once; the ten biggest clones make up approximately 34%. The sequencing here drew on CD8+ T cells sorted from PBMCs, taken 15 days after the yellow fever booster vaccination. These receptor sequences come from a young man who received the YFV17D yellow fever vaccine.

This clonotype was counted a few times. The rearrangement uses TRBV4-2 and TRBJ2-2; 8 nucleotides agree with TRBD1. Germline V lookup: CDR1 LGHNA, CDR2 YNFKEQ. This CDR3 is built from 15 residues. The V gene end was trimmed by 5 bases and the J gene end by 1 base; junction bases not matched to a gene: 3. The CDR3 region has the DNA TGTGCCAGCAGCGCCGGACAGGGGAACACCGGGGAGCTGTTTTTT. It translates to CASSAGQGNTGELFF.

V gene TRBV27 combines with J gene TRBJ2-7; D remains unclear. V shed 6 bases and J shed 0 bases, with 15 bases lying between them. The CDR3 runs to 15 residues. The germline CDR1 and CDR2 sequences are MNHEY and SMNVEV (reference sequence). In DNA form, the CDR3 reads TGTGCCAGCAGGGCCGGTGGGGTCCTCTCCTACGAGCAGTACGTC. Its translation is CASRAGGVLSYEQYV.

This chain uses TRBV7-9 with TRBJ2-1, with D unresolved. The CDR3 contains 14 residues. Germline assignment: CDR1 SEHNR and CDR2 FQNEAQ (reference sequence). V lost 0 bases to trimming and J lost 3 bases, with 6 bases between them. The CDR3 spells CASSLAGHYNEQFF. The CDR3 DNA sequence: TGTGCCAGCAGCTTAGCGGGCCACTACAATGAGCAGTTCTTC. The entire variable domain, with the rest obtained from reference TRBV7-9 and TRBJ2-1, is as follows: DTGVSQNPRHKITKRGQNVTFRCDPISEHNRLYWYRQTLGQGPEFLTYFQNEAQLEKSRLLSDRFSAERPKGSFSTLEIQRTEQGDSAMYLCASSLAGHYNEQFFGPGTRLTVL.

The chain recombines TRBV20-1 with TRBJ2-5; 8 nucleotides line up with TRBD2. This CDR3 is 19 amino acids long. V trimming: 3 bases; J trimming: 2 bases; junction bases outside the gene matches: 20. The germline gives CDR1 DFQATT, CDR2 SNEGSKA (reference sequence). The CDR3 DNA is TGCAGTGCTAGGCCCCCTTCGAGGCGGGGGGCCGGGAGGCAAGAGACCCAGTACTTC. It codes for CSARPPSRRGAGRQETQYF.

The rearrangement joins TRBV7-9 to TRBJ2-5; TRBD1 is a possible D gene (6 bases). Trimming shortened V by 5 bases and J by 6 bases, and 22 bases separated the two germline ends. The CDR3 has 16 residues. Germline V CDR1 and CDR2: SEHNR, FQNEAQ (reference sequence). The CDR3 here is CASSEGQPSPRKTQYF. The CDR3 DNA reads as TGTGCCAGCAGCGAAGGACAGCCTAGCCCAAGGAAGACCCAGTACTTC.

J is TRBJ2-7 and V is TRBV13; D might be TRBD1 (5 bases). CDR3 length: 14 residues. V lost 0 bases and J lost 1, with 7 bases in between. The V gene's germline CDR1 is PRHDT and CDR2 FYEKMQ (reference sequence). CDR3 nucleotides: TGTGCCAGCAGCTTAGGGGGGCGATCCTACGAGCAGTACTTC. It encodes CASSLGGRSYEQYF.

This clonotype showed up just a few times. CDR3 nucleotide sequence: TGCAGTGCTGACGGGGCTAGCGGGATCAATGAGCAGTTCTTC. It encodes CSADGASGINEQFF. The chain joins TRBV20-1 to TRBJ2-1; 9 bases agree with TRBD2. The CDR3 is 14 residues long. Trimming took 5 bases from V and 6 from J; bases not matched to a gene: 8. The V gene's germline CDR1 is DFQATT and CDR2 SNEGSKA (reference sequence).

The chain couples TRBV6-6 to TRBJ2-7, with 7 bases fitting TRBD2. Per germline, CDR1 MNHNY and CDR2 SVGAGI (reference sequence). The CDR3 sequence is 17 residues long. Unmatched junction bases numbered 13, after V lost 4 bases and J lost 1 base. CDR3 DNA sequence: TGTGCCAGCAGTTGGGCGAGCGGGGAAGGACTATCCTACGAGCAGTACTTC. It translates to CASSWASGEGLSYEQYF.

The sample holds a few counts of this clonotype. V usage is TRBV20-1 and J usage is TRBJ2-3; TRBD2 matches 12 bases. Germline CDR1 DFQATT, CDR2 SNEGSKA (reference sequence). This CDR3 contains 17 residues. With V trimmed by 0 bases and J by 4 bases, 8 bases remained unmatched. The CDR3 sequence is CSARDSGTSGYSDTQYF. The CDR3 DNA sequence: TGCAGTGCTAGAGACTCCGGGACTAGCGGGTACTCAGATACGCAGTATTTT.

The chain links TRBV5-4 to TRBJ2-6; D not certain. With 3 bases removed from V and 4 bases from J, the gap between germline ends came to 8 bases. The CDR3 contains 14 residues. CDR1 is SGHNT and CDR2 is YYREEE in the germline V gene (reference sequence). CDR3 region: CASSYAMGANVLTF. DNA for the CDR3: TGTGCCAGCAGCTATGCGATGGGGGCCAACGTCCTGACTTTC. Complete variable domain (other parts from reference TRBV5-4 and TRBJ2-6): ETGVTQSPTHLIKTRGQQVTLRCSSQSGHNTVSWYQQALGQGPQFIFQYYREEENGRGNFPPRFSGLQFPNYSSELNVNALELDDSALYLCASSYAMGANVLTFGAGSRLTVL.

The CDR3 protein is CSARGWTGKTAGELFF. In nucleotides, the CDR3 is TGCAGTGCTAGGGGATGGACAGGGAAGACCGCCGGGGAGCTGTTTTTT. The chain is built from TRBV20-1 and TRBJ2-2; TRBD1 matches 8 bases. This CDR3 is built from 16 residues. From germline, CDR1 is DFQATT and CDR2 SNEGSKA (reference sequence). V gave up 3 bases and J gave up 6 bases; unmatched junction bases: 12.

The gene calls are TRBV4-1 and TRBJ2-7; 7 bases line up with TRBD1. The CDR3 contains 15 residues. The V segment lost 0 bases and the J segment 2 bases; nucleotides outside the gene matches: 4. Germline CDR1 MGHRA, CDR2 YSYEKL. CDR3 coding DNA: TGCGCCAGCAGCCAAGACGACAGGGAAGCCTACGAGCAGTACTTC. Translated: CASSQDDREAYEQYF.

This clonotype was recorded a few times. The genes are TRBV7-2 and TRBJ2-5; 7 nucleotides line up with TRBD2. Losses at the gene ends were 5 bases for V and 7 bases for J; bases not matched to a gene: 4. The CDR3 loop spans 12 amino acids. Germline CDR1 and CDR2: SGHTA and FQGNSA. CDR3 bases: TGTGCCAGCAGCCTAACGGGAGGGACCCAGTACTTC. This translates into CASSLTGGTQYF.

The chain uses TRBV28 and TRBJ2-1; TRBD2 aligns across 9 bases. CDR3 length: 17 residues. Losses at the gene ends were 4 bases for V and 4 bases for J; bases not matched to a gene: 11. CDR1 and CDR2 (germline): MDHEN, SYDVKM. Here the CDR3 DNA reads TGTGCCAGCAGTTCCATCCCCCAAGCGGGGGGTTACAATGAGCAGTTCTTC. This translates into CASSSIPQAGGYNEQFF.

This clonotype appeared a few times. CDR3 amino acids: CSVEDRQGGSGETQYF. CDR3 nucleotides: TGCAGCGTTGAAGATCGACAGGGCGGGAGCGGAGAGACCCAGTACTTC. The genes are TRBV29-1 and TRBJ2-5, with D perhaps being TRBD1 or TRBD2 (7 bases each). With 0 bases removed from V and 4 bases from J, the gap between germline ends came to 18 bases. Germline loops: CDR1 SQVTM, CDR2 ANQGSEA. This CDR3 region has 16 residues.

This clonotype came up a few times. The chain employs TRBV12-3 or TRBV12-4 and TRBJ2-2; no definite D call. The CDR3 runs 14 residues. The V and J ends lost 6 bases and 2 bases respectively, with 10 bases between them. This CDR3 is CASSHSTNTGELFF. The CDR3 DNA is TGTGCCAGCAGCCATTCTACCAACACCGGGGAGCTGTTTTTT.

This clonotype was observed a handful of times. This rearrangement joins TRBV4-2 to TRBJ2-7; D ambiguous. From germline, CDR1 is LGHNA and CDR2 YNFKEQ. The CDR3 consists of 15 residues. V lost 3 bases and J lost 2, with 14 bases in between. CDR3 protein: CASSHAIAATYEQYF. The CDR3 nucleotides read TGTGCCAGCAGCCACGCTATTGCGGCAACCTACGAGCAGTACTTC.

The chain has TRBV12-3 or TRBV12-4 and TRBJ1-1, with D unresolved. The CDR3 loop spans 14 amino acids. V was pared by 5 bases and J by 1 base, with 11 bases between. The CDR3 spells CASSHPPENTEAFF. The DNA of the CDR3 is TGTGCCAGCAGTCACCCCCCAGAGAACACTGAAGCTTTCTTT.

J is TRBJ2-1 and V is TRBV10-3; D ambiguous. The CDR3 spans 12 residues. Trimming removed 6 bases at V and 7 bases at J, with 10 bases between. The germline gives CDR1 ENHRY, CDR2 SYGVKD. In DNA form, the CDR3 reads TGTGCCATCAGGACTCCGGTGAATGAGCAGTTCTTC. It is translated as CAIRTPVNEQFF.

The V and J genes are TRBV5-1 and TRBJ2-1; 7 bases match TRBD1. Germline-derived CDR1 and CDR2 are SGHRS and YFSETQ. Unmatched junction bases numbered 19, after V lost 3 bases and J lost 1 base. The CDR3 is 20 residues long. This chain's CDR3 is CASSSTFGTAGKNSYNEQFF. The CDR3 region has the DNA TGCGCCAGCAGCTCAACCTTTGGGACAGCCGGGAAAAATTCCTACAATGAGCAGTTCTTC.

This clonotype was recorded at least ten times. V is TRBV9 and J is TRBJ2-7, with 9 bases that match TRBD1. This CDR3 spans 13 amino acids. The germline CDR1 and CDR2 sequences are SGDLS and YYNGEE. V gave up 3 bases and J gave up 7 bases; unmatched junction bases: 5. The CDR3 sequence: CASSAYGTGEQYF. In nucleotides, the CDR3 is TGTGCCAGCAGCGCATACGGGACAGGGGAGCAGTACTTC.

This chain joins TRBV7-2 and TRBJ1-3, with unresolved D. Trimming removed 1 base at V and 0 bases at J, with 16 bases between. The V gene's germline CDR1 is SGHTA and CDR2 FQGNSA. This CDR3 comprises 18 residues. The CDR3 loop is CASSLVGYSILSGNTIYF. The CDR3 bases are TGTGCCAGCAGCTTAGTCGGGTACAGCATCCTCTCTGGAAACACCATATATTTT.

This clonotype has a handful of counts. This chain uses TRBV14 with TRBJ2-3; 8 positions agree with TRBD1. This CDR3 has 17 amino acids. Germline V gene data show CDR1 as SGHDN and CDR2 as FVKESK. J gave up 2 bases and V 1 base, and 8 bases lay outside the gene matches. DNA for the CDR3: TGTGCCAGCAGCCAAGGTCCCAGGGGGCCCCTCACAGATACGCAGTATTTT. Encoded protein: CASSQGPRGPLTDTQYF. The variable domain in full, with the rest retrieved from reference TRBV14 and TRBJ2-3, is EAGVTQFPSHSVIEKGQTVTLRCDPISGHDNLYWYRRVMGKEIKFLLHFVKESKQDESGMPNNRFLAERTGGTYSTLKVQPAELEDSGVYFCASSQGPRGPLTDTQYFGPGTRLTVL.

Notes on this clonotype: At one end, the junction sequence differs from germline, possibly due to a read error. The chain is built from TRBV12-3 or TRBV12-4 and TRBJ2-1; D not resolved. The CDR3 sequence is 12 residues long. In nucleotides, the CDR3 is TGTGCCAGCAGCTTAGCATTGGTTGAGCAGTTCTTC. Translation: CASSLALVEQFF.

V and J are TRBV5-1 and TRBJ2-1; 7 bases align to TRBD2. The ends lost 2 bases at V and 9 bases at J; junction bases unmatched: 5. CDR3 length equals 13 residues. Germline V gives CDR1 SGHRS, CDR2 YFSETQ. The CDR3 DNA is TGCGCCAGCAGCTTAGGGGACTATAGTGAGCAGTTCTTC. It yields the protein CASSLGDYSEQFF. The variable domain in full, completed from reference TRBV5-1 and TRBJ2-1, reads KAGVTQTPRYLIKTRGQQVTLSCSPISGHRSVSWYQQTPGQGLQFLFEYFSETQRNKGNFPGRFSGRQFSNSRSEMNVSTLELGDSALYLCASSLGDYSEQFFGPGTRLTVL.

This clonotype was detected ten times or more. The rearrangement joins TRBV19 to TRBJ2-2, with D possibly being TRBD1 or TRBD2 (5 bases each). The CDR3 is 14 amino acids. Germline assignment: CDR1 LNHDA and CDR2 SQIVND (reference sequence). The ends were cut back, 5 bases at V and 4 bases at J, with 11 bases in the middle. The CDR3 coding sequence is TGTGCCAGTAGTCCGGGACCCACCACCGGGGAGCTGTTTTTT. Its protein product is CASSPGPTTGELFF.

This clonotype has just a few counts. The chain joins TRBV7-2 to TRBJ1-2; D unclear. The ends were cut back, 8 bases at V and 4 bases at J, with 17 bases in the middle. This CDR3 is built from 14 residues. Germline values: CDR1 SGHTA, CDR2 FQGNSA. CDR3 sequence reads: CASRPLGDPYGYTF. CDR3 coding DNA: TGTGCCAGCCGGCCGTTGGGCGATCCCTATGGCTACACCTTC. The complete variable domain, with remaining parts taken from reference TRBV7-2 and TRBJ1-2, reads GAGVSQSPSNKVTEKGKDVELRCDPISGHTALYWYRQSLGQGLEFLIYFQGNSAPDKSGLPSDRFSAERTGGSVSTLTIQRTQQEDSAVYLCASRPLGDPYGYTFGSGTRLTVV.

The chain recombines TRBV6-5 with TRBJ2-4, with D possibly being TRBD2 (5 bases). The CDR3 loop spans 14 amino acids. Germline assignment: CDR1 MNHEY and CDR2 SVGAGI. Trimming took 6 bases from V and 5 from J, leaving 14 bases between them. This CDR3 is CASSRRTGENIQYF. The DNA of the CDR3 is TGTGCCAGCAGCCGACGGACTGGGGAAAACATTCAGTACTTC.

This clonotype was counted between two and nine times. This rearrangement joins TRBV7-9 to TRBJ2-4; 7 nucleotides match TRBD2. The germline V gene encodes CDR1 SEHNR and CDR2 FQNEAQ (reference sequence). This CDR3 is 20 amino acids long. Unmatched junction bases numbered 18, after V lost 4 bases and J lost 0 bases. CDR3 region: CASSYIGGSRGLLAKNIQYF. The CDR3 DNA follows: TGTGCCAGCAGCTACATCGGGGGAAGTAGGGGACTACTAGCCAAAAACATTCAGTACTTC.

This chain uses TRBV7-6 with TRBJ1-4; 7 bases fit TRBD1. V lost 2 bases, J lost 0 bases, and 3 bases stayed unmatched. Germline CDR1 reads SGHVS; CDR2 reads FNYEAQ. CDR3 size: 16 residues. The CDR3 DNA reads TGTGCCAGCAGCTTAACAGGGGAGGCAACTAATGAAAAACTGTTTTTT. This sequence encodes CASSLTGEATNEKLFF.